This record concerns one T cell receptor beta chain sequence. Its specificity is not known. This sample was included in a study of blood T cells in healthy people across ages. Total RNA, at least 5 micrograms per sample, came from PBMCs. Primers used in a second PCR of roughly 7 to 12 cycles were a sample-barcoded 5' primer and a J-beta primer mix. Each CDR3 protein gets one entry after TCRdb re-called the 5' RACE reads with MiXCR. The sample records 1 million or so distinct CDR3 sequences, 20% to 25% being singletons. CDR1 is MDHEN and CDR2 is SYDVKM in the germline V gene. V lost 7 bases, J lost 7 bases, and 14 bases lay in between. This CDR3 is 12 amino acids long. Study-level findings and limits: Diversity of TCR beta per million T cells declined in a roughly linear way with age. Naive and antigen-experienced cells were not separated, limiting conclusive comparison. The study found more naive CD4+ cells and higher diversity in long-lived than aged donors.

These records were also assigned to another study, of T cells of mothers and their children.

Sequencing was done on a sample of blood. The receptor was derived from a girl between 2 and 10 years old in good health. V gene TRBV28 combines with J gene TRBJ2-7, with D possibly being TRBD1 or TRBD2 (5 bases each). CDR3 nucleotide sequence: TGTGCCAGCACCCGGGGACGTACGGAGCAGTACTTC. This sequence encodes CASTRGRTEQYF.